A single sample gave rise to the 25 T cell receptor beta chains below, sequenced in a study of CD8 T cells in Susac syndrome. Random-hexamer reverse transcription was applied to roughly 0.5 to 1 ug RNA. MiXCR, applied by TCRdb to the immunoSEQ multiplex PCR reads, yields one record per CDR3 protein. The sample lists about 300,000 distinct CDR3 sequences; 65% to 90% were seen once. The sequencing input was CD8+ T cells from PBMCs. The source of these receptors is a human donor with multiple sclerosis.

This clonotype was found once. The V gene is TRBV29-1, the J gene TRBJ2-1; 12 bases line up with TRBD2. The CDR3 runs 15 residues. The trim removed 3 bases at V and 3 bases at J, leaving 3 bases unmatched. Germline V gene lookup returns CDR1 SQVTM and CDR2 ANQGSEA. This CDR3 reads CSVDWTSGNYNEQFF. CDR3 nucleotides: TGCAGCGTTGACTGGACTAGCGGGAACTACAATGAGCAGTTCTTC.

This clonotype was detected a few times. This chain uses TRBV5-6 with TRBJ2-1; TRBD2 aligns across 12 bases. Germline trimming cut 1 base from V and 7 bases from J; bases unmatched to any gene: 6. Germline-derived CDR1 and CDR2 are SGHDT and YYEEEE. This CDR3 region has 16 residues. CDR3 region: CASSLSLAGGRNEQFF. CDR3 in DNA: TGTGCCAGCAGCTTGTCCCTAGCGGGAGGGAGGAATGAGCAGTTCTTC.

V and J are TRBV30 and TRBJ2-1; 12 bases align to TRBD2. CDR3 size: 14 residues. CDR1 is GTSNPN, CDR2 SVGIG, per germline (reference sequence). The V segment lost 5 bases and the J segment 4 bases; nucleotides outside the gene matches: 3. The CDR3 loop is CAWGTSGPYNEQFF. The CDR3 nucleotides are TGTGCCTGGGGGACTAGCGGGCCTTACAATGAGCAGTTCTTC. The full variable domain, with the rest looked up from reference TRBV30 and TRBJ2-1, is SQTIHQWPATLVQPVGSPLSLECTVEGTSNPNLYWYRQAAGRGLQLLFYSVGIGQISSEVPQNLSASRPQDRQFILSSKKLLLSDSGFYLCAWGTSGPYNEQFFGPGTRLTVL.

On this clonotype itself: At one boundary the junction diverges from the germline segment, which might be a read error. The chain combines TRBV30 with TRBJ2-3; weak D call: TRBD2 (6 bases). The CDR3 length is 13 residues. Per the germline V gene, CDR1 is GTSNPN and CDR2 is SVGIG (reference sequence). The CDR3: CAWSGGVIDKQYF. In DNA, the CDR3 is TGTGCCTGGAGCGGCGGGGTAATAGATAAGCAGTATTTT.

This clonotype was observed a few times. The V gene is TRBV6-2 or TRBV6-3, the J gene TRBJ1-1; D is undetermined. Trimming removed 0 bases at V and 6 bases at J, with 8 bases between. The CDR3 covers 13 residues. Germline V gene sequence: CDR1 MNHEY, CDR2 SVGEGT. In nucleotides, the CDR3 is TGTGCCAGCAGTTACTCCCAAGTGGCTGAAGCTTTCTTT. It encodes CASSYSQVAEAFF.

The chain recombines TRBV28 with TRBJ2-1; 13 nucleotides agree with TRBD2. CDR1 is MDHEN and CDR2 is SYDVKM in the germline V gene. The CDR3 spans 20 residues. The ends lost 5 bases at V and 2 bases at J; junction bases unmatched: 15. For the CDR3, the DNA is TGTGCCAGCAGTACCCTATCCGGGACTAGCGGGATTAATCCCTACAATGAGCAGTTCTTC. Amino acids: CASSTLSGTSGINPYNEQFF.

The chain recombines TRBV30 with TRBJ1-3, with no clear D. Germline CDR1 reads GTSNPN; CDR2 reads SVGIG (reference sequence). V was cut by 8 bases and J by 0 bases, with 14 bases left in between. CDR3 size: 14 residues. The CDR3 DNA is TGTGCCGTTTCCCGCGCCGACTCTGGAAACACCATATATTTT. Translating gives CAVSRADSGNTIYF. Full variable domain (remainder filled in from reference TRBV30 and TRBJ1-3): SQTIHQWPATLVQPVGSPLSLECTVEGTSNPNLYWYRQAAGRGLQLLFYSVGIGQISSEVPQNLSASRPQDRQFILSSKKLLLSDSGFYLCAVSRADSGNTIYFGEGSWLTVV.

The CDR3 nucleotides read TGTGCCACCAGTGATTGCCAGGCTCTTTTGGAGCAGTTCTTC. Residues: CATSDCQALLEQFF. The chain recombines TRBV24-1 with TRBJ2-1, with no clear D. Deletions cut 2 bases from V and 10 bases from J, with 14 bases between. The CDR3 is made up of 14 amino acids. Germline CDR1 and CDR2: KGHDR and SFDVKD.

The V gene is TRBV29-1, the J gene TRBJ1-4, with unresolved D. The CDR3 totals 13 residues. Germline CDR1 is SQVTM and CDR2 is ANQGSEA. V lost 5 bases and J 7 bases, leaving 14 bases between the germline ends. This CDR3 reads CSVREFMPEKLFF. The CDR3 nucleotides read TGCAGCGTTCGCGAGTTTATGCCTGAAAAACTGTTTTTT.

This CDR3 is CASSQESGSFNEQFF. The CDR3 DNA is TGCGCCAGCAGCCAAGAATCGGGCAGTTTTAATGAGCAGTTCTTC. J is TRBJ2-1 and V is TRBV4-3; no definite D call. This CDR3 spans 15 amino acids. The V and J ends lost 0 bases and 7 bases respectively, with 13 bases between them. Germline assignment: CDR1 LGHNA and CDR2 YSLEER.

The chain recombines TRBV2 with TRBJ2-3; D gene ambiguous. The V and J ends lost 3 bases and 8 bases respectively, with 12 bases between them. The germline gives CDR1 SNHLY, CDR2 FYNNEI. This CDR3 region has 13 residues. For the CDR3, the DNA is TGTGCCAGCAGTGATCCCGGTTGGAGTACGCAGTATTTT. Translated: CASSDPGWSTQYF.

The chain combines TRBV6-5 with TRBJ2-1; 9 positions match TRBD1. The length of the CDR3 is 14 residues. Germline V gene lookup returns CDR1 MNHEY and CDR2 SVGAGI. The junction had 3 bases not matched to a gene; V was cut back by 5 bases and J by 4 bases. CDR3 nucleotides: TGTGCCAGCAGTGGACAGGGGTATTACAATGAGCAGTTCTTC. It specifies CASSGQGYYNEQFF.

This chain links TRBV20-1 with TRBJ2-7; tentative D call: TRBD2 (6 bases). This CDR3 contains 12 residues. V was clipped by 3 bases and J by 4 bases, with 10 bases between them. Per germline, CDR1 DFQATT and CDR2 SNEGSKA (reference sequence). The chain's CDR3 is CSARGLSYEQYF. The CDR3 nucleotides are TGCAGTGCTAGGGGACTGTCTTACGAGCAGTACTTC.

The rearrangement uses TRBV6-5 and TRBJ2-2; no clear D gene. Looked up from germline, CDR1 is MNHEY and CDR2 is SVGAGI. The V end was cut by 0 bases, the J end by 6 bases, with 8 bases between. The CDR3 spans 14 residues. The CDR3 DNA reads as TGTGCCAGCAGTTACTCGGAAAATTCCGGGGAGCTGTTTTTT. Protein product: CASSYSENSGELFF.

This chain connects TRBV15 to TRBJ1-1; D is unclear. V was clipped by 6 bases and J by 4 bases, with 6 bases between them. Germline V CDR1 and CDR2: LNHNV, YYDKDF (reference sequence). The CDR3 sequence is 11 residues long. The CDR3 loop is CATRVRTEAFF. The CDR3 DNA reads TGTGCCACCAGAGTACGCACTGAAGCTTTCTTT.

The CDR3 DNA follows: TGTGCCAGCAGCTCAGAAGGTGTTTACAATGAGCAGTTCTTC. As protein: CASSSEGVYNEQFF. V is TRBV7-6 and J is TRBJ2-1; D not resolved. Germline CDR1 reads SGHVS; CDR2 reads FNYEAQ. The ends were cut back, 4 bases at V and 4 bases at J, with 11 bases in the middle. The CDR3 covers 14 residues.

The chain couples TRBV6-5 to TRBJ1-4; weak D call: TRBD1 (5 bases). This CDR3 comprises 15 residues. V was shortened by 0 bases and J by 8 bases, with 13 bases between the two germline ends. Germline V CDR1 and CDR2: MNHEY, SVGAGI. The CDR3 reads CASSYSQGSREKLFF. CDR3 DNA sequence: TGTGCCAGCAGTTACTCGCAGGGTTCGAGAGAAAAACTGTTTTTT.

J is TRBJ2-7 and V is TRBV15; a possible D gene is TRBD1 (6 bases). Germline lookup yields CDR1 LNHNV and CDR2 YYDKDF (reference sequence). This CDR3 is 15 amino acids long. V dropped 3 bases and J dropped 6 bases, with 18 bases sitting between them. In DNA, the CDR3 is TGTGCCACCAGCAGTAGGGGGACCTTCGGAGTCGAGCAGTACTTC. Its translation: CATSSRGTFGVEQYF.

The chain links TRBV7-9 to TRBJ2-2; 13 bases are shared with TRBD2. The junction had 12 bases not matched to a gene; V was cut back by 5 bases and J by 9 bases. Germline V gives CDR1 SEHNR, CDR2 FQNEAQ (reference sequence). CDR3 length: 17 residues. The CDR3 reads CASSPLRTSGSVWELFF. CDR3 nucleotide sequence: TGTGCCAGCAGCCCTCTACGGACTAGCGGGAGTGTCTGGGAGCTGTTTTTT.

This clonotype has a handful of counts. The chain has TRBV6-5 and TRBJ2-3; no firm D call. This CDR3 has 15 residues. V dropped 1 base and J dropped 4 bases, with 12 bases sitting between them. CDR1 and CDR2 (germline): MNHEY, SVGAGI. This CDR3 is CASSYYGEEADTQYF. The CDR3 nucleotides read TGTGCCAGCAGTTACTATGGGGAAGAGGCAGATACGCAGTATTTT.

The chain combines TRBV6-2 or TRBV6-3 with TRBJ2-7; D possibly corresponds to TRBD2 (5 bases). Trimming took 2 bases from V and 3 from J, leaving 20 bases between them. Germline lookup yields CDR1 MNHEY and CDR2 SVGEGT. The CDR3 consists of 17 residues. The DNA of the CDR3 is TGTGCCAGCAGTTACGCAATGGAGGCCTCAATGGGCTACGAGCAGTACTTC. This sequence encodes CASSYAMEASMGYEQYF.

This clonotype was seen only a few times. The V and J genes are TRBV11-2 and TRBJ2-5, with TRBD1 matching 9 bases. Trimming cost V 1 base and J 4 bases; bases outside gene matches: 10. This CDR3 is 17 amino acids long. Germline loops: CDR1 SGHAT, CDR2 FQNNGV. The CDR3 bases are TGTGCCAGCAGCTTAGGATGGCCCAGGGGACAGGGAGAGACCCAGTACTTC. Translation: CASSLGWPRGQGETQYF.

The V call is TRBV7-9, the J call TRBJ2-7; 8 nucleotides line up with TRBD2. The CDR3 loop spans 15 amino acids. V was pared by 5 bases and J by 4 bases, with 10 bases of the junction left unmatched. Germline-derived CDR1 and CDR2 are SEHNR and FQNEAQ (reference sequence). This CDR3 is CASSAGGGIVYEQYF. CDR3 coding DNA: TGTGCCAGCAGCGCGGGCGGGGGGATCGTATACGAGCAGTACTTC.

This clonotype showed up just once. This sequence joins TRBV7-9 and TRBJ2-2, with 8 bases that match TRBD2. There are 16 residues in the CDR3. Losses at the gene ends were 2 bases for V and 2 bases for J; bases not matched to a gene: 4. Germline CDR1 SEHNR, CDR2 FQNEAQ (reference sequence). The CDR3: CASSLRTSPNTGELFF. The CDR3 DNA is TGTGCCAGCAGCTTACGGACTAGCCCCAACACCGGGGAGCTGTTTTTT.

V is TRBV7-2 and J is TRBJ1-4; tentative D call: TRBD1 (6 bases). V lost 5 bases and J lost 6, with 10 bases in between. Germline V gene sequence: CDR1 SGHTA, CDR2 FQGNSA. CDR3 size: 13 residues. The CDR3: CASSGGTYEKLFF. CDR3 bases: TGTGCCAGCAGCGGAGGGACATATGAAAAACTGTTTTTT.